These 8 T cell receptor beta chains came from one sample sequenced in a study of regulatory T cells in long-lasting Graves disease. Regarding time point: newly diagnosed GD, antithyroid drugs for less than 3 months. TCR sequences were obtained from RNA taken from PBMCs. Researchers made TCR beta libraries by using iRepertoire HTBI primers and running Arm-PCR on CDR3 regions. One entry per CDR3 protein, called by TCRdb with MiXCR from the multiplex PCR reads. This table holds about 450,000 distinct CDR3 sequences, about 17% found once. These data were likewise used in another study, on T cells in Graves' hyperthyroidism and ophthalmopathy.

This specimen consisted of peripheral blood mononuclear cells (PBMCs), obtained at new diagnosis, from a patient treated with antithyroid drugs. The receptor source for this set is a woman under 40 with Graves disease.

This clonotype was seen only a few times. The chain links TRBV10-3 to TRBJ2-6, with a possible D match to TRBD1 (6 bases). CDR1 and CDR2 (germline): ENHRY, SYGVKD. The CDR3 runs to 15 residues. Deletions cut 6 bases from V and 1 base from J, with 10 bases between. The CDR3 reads CAISIRGSGANVLTF. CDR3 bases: TGTGCCATCAGCATAAGGGGGTCTGGGGCCAACGTCCTGACTTTC.

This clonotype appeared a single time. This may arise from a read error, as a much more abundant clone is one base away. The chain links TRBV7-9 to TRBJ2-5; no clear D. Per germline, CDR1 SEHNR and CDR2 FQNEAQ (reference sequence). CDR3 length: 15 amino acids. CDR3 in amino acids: CASSLGVAFQEIQYF. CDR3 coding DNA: TGTGCCAGCAGCTTAGGAGTTGCGTTCCAAGAGATCCAGTACTTC.

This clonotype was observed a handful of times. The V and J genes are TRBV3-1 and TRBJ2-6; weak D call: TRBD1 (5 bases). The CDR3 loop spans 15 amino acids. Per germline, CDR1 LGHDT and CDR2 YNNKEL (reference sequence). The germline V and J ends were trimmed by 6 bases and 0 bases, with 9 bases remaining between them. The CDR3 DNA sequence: TGTGCCAGCAGTCAACAGGCCTCTGGGGCCAACGTCCTGACTTTC. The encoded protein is CASSQQASGANVLTF.

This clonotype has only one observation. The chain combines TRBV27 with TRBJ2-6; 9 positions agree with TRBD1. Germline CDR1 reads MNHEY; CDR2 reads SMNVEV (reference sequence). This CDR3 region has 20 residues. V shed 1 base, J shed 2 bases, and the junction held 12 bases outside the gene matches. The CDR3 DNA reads TGTGCCAGCAGTTTATTGGGGTGGGGACAGGGAACAACTGGGGCCAACGTCCTGACTTTC. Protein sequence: CASSLLGWGQGTTGANVLTF.

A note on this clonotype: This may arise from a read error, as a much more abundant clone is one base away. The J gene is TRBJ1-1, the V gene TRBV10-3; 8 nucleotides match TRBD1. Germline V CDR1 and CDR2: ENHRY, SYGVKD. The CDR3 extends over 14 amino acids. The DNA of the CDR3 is TGTACCATCGGTTACGGGACAGGAACCTCTGAAGCTTTCTTT. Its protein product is CTIGYGTGTSEAFF.

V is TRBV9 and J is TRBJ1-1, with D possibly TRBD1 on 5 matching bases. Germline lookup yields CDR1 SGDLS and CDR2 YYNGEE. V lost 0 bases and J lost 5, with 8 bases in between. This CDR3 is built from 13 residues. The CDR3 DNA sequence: TGTGCCAGCAGCGTAGAGGGGCGGACTGAAGCTTTCTTT. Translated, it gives CASSVEGRTEAFF.

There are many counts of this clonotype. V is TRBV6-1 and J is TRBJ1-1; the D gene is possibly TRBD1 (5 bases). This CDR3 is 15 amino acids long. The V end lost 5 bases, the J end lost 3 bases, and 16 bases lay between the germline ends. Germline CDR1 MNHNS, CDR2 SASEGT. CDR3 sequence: CASSPGTRGHTEAFF. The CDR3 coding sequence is TGTGCCAGCAGTCCCGGGACGCGGGGTCACACTGAAGCTTTCTTT.

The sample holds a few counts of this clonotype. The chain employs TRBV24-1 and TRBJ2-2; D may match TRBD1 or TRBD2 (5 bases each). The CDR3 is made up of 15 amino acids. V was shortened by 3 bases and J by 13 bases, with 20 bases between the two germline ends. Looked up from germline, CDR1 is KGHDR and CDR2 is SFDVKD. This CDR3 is CATSDGPGPHRSLFF. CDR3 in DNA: TGTGCCACCAGTGATGGACCGGGACCCCACCGTTCGCTGTTTTTT.